This T cell receptor beta chain was obtained from a study of STAT5B mutations in CD4+ large granular lymphocyte leukemia. Study findings and constraints: About 25% of private leukemic clonotypes occurred rarely in other patients' non-leukemic repertoires. Without putative leukemic clones, patient CD4-sorted repertoires remained more clonal than healthy CD4+ repertoires. Without HLA matching, higher CD4+ than CD8+ T-LGLL clonality could reflect small sample size.

Trimming removed 0 bases at V and 8 bases at J, with 22 bases between. This CDR3 spans 17 amino acids. From germline, CDR1 is SGHDN and CDR2 FVKESK. To note about this clone: As yet, its antigen is unknown.

Produced via immunoSEQ multiplex PCR; TCRdb's table is partial and in-frame only. The sample records roughly 29,000 clones, just under 75% being singletons. The V call is TRBV14, the J call TRBJ1-2, with D possibly TRBD1 on 6 matching bases. The source material was CD4+ T cells from blood buffy coats. The sequence was obtained from a human donor in good health. CDR3 sequence: CASSQDLALGGREGYTF. Written as DNA, the CDR3 is TGTGCCAGCAGCCAAGATTTGGCACTCGGGGGCCGCGAGGGCTACACCTTC.